These 9 T cell receptor beta chains were all obtained from the same sample, sequenced in a study of radiation and T cells in renal cell carcinoma. Sequencing was performed with immunoSEQ multiplex PCR; in TCRdb, only in-frame clones are kept and a portion is missing. The sample shows around 23,000 clones, around 50% of them seen only once. This sample's treatment: treatment-naive control, cytoreductive nephrectomy. The starting material was tumor tissue, obtained from a patient whose treatment was nephrectomy without radiotherapy. These TCRs come from a human donor with renal cell carcinoma.

This clone was recorded a few times. This chain links TRBV18 with TRBJ2-2; TRBD1 aligns across 7 bases. The CDR3 extends over 15 amino acids. Germline V gives CDR1 KGHSH, CDR2 LQKENI. J lost 3 bases, V lost 2 bases, and 3 bases had no gene match. This CDR3 reads CASSPRQGYTGELFF. For the CDR3, the DNA is TGTGCCAGCTCACCAAGACAGGGCTACACCGGGGAGCTGTTTTTT.

V and J are TRBV13 and TRBJ1-3; D gene uncertain. V was clipped by 3 bases and J by 0 bases, with 15 bases between them. The V gene's germline CDR1 is PRHDT and CDR2 FYEKMQ (reference sequence). The CDR3 runs to 17 residues. CDR3 DNA: TGTGCCAGCAGCTTTCGAGTTGGACGGTCCTCTGGAAACACCATATATTTT. It yields the protein CASSFRVGRSSGNTIYF.

This rearrangement joins TRBV15 to TRBJ2-1; D possibly corresponds to TRBD2 (7 bases). Trimming pared 4 bases from V and 8 bases from J, leaving 21 bases between. The CDR3 contains 16 residues. CDR1 and CDR2 (germline): LNHNV, YYDKDF (reference sequence). CDR3 DNA: TGTGCCACCAGCACCCTGGTGTGGGGGGGCCGGGATGAGCAGTTCTTC. It codes for CATSTLVWGGRDEQFF.

Within the sample, this clone is medium-sized. The rearrangement links TRBV6-4 to TRBJ2-1, with 11 bases fitting TRBD2. V was pared by 5 bases and J by 6 bases, with 6 bases of the junction left unmatched. In germline, CDR1 is MRHNA, CDR2 SNTAGT. This CDR3 has 15 residues. The CDR3 reads CASSRLAGGTNEQFF. The CDR3 DNA sequence: TGTGCCAGCAGTCGTCTAGCGGGGGGCACCAATGAGCAGTTCTTC.

The chain combines TRBV5-1 with TRBJ2-1, with D uncertain. Trimming stripped 2 bases from V and 5 bases from J, with 5 bases between. Germline V gene sequence: CDR1 SGHRS, CDR2 YFSETQ. The CDR3 has 12 residues. The CDR3 region is CASSFINNEQFF. As DNA, the CDR3 is TGCGCCAGCAGCTTCATAAACAATGAGCAGTTCTTC.

The chain recombines TRBV5-6 with TRBJ1-6; TRBD1 matches 9 bases. The germline V gene has CDR1 SGHDT and CDR2 YYEEEE. The CDR3 runs 16 residues. The V gene end was trimmed by 3 bases and the J gene end by 7 bases; junction bases not matched to a gene: 8. CDR3 nucleotides: TGTGCCAGCAGCTGGGACAGGGCGGGGGTGAATTCACCCCTCCACTTT. This codes for CASSWDRAGVNSPLHF.

This clone was seen more than once but under ten times. J is TRBJ2-2 and V is TRBV6-5, with a tentative D call TRBD1 (6 bases). Trimming removed 6 bases from V and 4 bases from J, with 12 bases in between. Germline CDR1 is MNHEY and CDR2 is SVGAGI. This CDR3 has 14 residues. DNA for the CDR3: TGTGCCAGCAGGATACGAGGGGGCACCGGGGAGCTGTTTTTT. It specifies CASRIRGGTGELFF.

This clone has more than one count but fewer than ten. CDR3 residues: CASSSEQGAYGYTF. The CDR3 DNA sequence: TGTGCCAGCAGCTCGGAGCAGGGGGCGTATGGCTACACCTTC. This chain joins TRBV5-4 and TRBJ1-2, with TRBD1 matching over 8 bases. This CDR3 contains 14 residues. Germline trimming cut 3 bases from V and 5 bases from J; bases unmatched to any gene: 6. Germline V gives CDR1 SGHNT, CDR2 YYREEE (reference sequence). The variable domain in full, with the rest retrieved from reference TRBV5-4 and TRBJ1-2, is ETGVTQSPTHLIKTRGQQVTLRCSSQSGHNTVSWYQQALGQGPQFIFQYYREEENGRGNFPPRFSGLQFPNYSSELNVNALELDDSALYLCASSSEQGAYGYTFGSGTRLTVV.

The J gene is TRBJ2-5, the V gene TRBV25-1, with a possible D match to TRBD2 (7 bases). V dropped 0 bases and J dropped 5 bases, with 13 bases sitting between them. CDR3 length: 15 amino acids. Germline CDR1 reads MGHDK; CDR2 reads SYGVNS. CDR3 amino acids: CASSEYMGGAETQYF. The CDR3 DNA follows: TGTGCCAGCAGTGAATATATGGGGGGGGCGGAGACCCAGTACTTC.